This TCR beta chain came from a study of blood T cell repertoires in COVID-19. Overall study: Italy, Spain and the United States were the sources of the convalescent and acute COVID-19 samples. PBMCs, B-cell-depleted T cells, or T cells provided the cDNA or gDNA that made up the material.

Per the original data handling: Using reference gene primer amplification, nucleated cell counts were estimated. Generated by immunoSEQ multiplex PCR, the TCRdb table keeps only in-frame clones and is missing some. V and J calls plus clone size are reproduced from that table; the DNA served to infer D and trimming. The table lists about 68,000 clones, more than 70% of them singletons. The CDR3 loop spans 14 amino acids. V trimming: 8 bases; J trimming: 8 bases; junction bases outside the gene matches: 6. Germline V gene data show CDR1 as SGHTS and CDR2 as YDEGEE. The sequenced material came from peripheral blood. The TCR originated in a man aged 45-60 years with active COVID-19. The rearrangement uses TRBV5-8 and TRBJ2-3; 15 bases map to TRBD2. The CDR3: CASYSGLAGGTQYF. The CDR3 coding sequence is TGTGCCAGTTACTCGGGACTAGCGGGGGGTACGCAGTATTTT.